The T cell receptor (beta chain) under discussion was sequenced for a study of technical replicates of blood from several donors. Trimming shortened V by 8 bases and J by 8 bases, and 15 bases separated the two germline ends. Germline CDR1 reads SQVTM; CDR2 reads ANQGSEA. The CDR3 spans 11 residues. Profiling relied on immunoSEQ multiplex PCR, and the TCRdb table lists in-frame clones only, not all of them. In the table there are some 68,000 clones, 92% of which are singletons. The chain joins TRBV29-1 to TRBJ1-1; D gene uncertain. The TCR was taken from a human donor in good health. Sequenced: T cells isolated from PBMCs. This chain's CDR3 is CSSREPGEAFF. CDR3 DNA sequence: TGCAGCTCCCGGGAGCCCGGGGAAGCTTTCTTT.